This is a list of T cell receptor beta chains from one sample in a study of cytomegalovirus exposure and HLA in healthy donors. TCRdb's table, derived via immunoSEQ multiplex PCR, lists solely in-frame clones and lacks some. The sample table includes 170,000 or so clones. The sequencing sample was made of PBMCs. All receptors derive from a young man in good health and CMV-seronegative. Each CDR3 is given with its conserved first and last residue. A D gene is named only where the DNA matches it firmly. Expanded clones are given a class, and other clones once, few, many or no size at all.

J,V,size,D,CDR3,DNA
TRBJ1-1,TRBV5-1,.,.,CASSSRGSDTEAFF,TGCGCCAGCAGCTCCAGGGGATCGGACACTGAAGCTTTCTTT
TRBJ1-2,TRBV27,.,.,CASSSKGGYYGYTF,TGTGCCAGCAGTTCGAAAGGGGGATATTATGGCTACACCTTC
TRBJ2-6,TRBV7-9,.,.,CASSLGKSHSSGANVLTF,TGTGCCAGCAGCTTAGGCAAAAGCCACAGCTCTGGGGCCAACGTCCTGACTTTC
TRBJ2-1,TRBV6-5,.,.,CASSYSPSVSYNEQFF,TGTGCCAGCAGTTACTCGCCTAGCGTATCCTACAATGAGCAGTTCTTC
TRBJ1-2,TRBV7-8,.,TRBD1,CASSSLTGGMGYTF,TGTGCCAGCAGCTCGCTGACAGGGGGCATGGGCTACACCTTC
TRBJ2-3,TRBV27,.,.,CASSLLSTRSSTDTQYF,TGTGCCAGCAGTTTATTGAGCACTAGGAGTTCCACAGATACGCAGTATTTT
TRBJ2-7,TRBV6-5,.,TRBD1,CASSYAAGGPYEQYF,TGTGCCAGCAGTTACGCTGCAGGGGGTCCCTACGAGCAGTACTTC
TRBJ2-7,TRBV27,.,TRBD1,CASSLIVGSRDRGGEQYF,TGTGCCAGCAGTTTAATAGTAGGGAGTCGGGACAGGGGAGGCGAGCAGTACTTC
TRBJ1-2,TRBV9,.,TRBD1,CASSVVDRGLLGYTF,TGTGCCAGCAGCGTAGTGGACAGGGGGTTGCTTGGCTACACCTTC
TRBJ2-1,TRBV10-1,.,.,CASSPGLVNEQFF,TGCGCCAGCAGTCCAGGTTTAGTCAATGAGCAGTTCTTC
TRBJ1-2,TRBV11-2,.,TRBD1,CASNPKPGGHGYTF,TGTGCCAGCAACCCAAAGCCAGGGGGCCATGGCTACACCTTC
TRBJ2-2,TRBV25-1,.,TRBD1,CASTRTGFTGELFF,TGTGCCAGCACCCGGACAGGGTTCACCGGGGAGCTGTTTTTT
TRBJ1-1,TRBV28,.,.,CASSPGGRTEAFF,TGTGCCAGCAGCCCAGGTGGCAGGACTGAAGCTTTCTTT
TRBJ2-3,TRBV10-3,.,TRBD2,CAISEVTGTRFSTDTQYF,TGTGCCATCAGTGAGGTGACCGGGACTAGGTTCAGCACAGATACGCAGTATTTT
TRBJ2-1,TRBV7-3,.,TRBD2,CASSLERENNEQFF,TGTGCCAGCAGCCTCGAGCGGGAAAACAATGAGCAGTTCTTC
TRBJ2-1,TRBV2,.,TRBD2,CASLTSGRGDEQFF,TGTGCCAGCCTAACTAGCGGGAGAGGCGATGAGCAGTTCTTC
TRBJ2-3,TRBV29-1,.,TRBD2,CSAKGTSGTDTQYF,TGCAGCGCCAAGGGGACTAGCGGCACAGATACGCAGTATTTT
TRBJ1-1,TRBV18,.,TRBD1,CASSLRQGSVVNGEAFF,TGTGCCAGCTCACTACGACAGGGTTCGGTGGTTAACGGGGAGGCTTTCTTT
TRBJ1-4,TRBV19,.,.,CARHRGNEKLFF,TGTGCCAGACATAGGGGCAATGAAAAACTGTTTTTT
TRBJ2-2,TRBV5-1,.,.,CASSLLGRGGELFF,TGCGCCAGCAGCTTGCTGGGGCGAGGCGGGGAGCTGTTTTTT
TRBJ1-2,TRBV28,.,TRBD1,CASSLGQGVYGYTF,TGTGCCAGCAGTCTAGGACAGGGAGTCTATGGCTACACCTTC
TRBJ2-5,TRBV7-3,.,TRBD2,CASSFRSGNGQETQYF,TGTGCCAGCAGCTTTCGGAGCGGGAACGGTCAAGAGACCCAGTACTTC
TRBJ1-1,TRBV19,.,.,CASSYRLNTEAFF,TGTGCCAGTAGTTACAGGCTGAACACTGAAGCTTTCTTT
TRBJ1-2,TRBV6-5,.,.,CASRGGLQDFYGYTF,TGTGCCAGCAGGGGGGGACTGCAGGATTTCTATGGCTACACCTTC
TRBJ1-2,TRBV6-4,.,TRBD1,CASSERGPGHPDGSGYTF,TGTGCCAGCAGTGAGAGGGGGCCGGGACACCCGGACGGGAGTGGCTACACCTTC
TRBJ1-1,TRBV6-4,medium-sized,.,CASSPGQENTEAFF,TGTGCCAGCAGTCCCGGACAAGAGAACACTGAAGCTTTCTTT
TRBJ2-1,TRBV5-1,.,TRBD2,CASSFLAGGRDEQFF,TGCGCCAGCAGCTTCCTAGCGGGAGGGAGGGATGAGCAGTTCTTC
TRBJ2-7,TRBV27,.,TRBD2,CASSPPRLADTYEQYF,TGTGCCAGCAGTCCGCCCCGACTAGCGGATACCTACGAGCAGTACTTC
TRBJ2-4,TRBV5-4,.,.,CATRQDRAKNIQYF,TGTGCCACCAGACAGGATAGGGCCAAAAACATTCAGTACTTC
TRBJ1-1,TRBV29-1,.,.,CSVGQSNTEAFF,TGCAGCGTTGGACAGTCGAACACTGAAGCTTTCTTT
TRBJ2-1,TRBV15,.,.,CATSRGGAGGRDEQFF,TGTGCCACCAGCAGAGGGGGGGCAGGGGGTCGCGATGAGCAGTTCTTC
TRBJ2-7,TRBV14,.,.,CASSLSSLDSSYEQYF,TGTGCCAGCAGCCTATCTAGCTTGGACAGTTCCTACGAGCAGTACTTC
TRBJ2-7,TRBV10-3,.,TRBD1,CAISAGQPSGEQYF,TGTGCCATCAGTGCGGGACAGCCCTCGGGGGAGCAGTACTTC
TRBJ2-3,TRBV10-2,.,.,CASKGGSAAADTQYF,TGCGCCAGCAAGGGGGGGTCGGCAGCCGCAGATACGCAGTATTTT
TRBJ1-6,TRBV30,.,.,CAWREFLQNNSPLHF,TGTGCCTGGAGGGAATTTTTACAGAATAATTCACCCCTCCACTTT
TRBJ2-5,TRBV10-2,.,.,CASSLAGGETQYF,TGCGCCAGCTCCCTGGCAGGGGGGGAGACCCAGTACTTC
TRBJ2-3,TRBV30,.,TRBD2,CAWSDGLAGDSYTDTQYF,TGTGCCTGGAGTGACGGACTAGCGGGAGACTCTTACACAGATACGCAGTATTTT
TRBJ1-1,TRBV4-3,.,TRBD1,CASSRGKTGANTEAFF,TGCGCCAGCAGCCGGGGGAAGACAGGGGCGAACACTGAAGCTTTCTTT
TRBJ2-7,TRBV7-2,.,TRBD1,CASSFDRGEVYEQYF,TGTGCCAGCAGCTTTGACAGGGGAGAGGTCTACGAGCAGTACTTC
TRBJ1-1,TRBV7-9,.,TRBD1,CASSLLLGQGAARDTEAFF,TGTGCCAGCAGCCTCCTTTTGGGACAGGGGGCTGCTCGGGACACTGAAGCTTTCTTT
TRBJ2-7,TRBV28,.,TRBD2,CASSLKTSGRKYEQYF,TGTGCCAGCAGTTTAAAAACTAGCGGGAGGAAGTACGAGCAGTACTTC
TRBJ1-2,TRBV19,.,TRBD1,CASSIEQGDFYGYTF,TGTGCCAGTAGTATAGAACAGGGGGACTTCTATGGCTACACCTTC
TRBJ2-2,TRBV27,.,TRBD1,CASSLSSGDRTGLANTGELFF,TGTGCCAGCAGTTTATCGTCGGGGGACAGGACAGGACTCGCGAACACCGGGGAGCTGTTTTTT
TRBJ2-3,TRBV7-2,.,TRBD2,CASSRGLAGVDTQYF,TGTGCCAGCAGCAGAGGACTGGCGGGAGTAGATACGCAGTATTTT
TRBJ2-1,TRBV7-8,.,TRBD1,CASSVNRGQYNEQFF,TGTGCCAGCAGCGTGAACAGGGGACAGTACAATGAGCAGTTCTTC
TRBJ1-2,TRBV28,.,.,CASTVSLNYGYTF,TGTGCCAGCACTGTTAGTCTAAACTATGGCTACACCTTC
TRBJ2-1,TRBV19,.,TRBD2,CASRETSGGSYNEQFF,TGTGCCAGTAGGGAGACTAGCGGGGGATCCTACAATGAGCAGTTCTTC
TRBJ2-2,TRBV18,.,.,CASSPGQGITGELFF,TGTGCCAGCTCACCGGGCCAGGGGATCACCGGGGAGCTGTTTTTT
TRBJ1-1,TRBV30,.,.,CAWRGVGTEAFF,TGTGCCTGGAGAGGGGTCGGCACTGAAGCTTTCTTT
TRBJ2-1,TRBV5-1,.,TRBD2,CASSASGRSYNEQFF,TGCGCCAGCAGCGCTAGCGGGAGATCCTACAATGAGCAGTTCTTC
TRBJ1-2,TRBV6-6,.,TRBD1,CASSKQGDYGYTF,TGTGCCAGCAGTAAACAGGGGGACTATGGCTACACCTTC
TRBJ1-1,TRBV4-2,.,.,CASSQDQIPPFTEAFF,TGTGCCAGCAGCCAAGATCAGATCCCCCCATTTACTGAAGCTTTCTTT
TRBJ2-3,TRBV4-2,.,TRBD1,CASCSIGTGEADTQYF,TGTGCCAGCTGTTCGATCGGGACAGGGGAGGCAGATACGCAGTATTTT
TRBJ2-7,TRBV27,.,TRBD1,CASSYTRRTGTYEQYF,TGTGCCAGCAGTTACACACGTCGGACAGGGACGTACGAGCAGTACTTC
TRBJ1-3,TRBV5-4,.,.,CASSISSGTVRENTIYF,TGTGCCAGCAGCATCAGCTCCGGGACTGTACGTGAGAACACCATATATTTT
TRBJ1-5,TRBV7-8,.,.,CASSSRLAGQPQHF,TGTGCCAGCAGCTCCAGGTTAGCGGGTCAGCCCCAGCATTTT
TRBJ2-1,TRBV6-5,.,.,CASSLDSYNEQFF,TGTGCCAGCAGTCTAGACTCTTACAATGAGCAGTTCTTC
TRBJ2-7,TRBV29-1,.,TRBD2,CSVNSGVIDEQYF,TGCAGCGTTAATAGCGGGGTAATCGACGAGCAGTACTTC
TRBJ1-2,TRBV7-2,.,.,CASSPMQGSGGYTF,TGTGCCAGCAGCCCGATGCAGGGGAGTGGCGGCTACACCTTC